This T cell receptor beta chain stems from a study of blood T cells in healthy people across ages. A J-beta primer mix and a sample-barcoded 5' primer were used in a second PCR of about 7 to 12 cycles. MiXCR was run by TCRdb on the 5' RACE reads, yielding one entry per CDR3 protein. The sample carries about 1 million distinct CDR3 sequences, under 30% recorded once. V lost 2 bases and J lost 6, with 20 bases in between. This CDR3 has 16 amino acids. Germline values: CDR1 MNHEY, CDR2 SVGAGI. The same data also contributed to another study, on T cells of mothers and their children.

Material: blood. The receptor was derived from a girl under 10 years old in good health. V usage is TRBV6-5 and J usage is TRBJ2-7; a possible D gene is TRBD2 (6 bases). CDR3 coding DNA: TGTGCCAGCAGTTACCTCGATCCCGGGGCCGGGGGCGAGCAGTACTTC. Amino acids: CASSYLDPGAGGEQYF.